Listed here are 31 T cell receptor beta chains from one sample, sequenced in a study of cytotoxic CD8 clonotypes in ibrutinib-treated CLL. Clones were sequenced by immunoSEQ multiplex PCR, and TCRdb holds only the in-frame ones, with some missing. This repertoire shows about 310,000 clones, roughly 79% found once; its top ten account for about 6.3%. Specimen: PBMCs, collected before ibrutinib treatment. The receptors were sampled from a human donor with chronic lymphocytic leukemia.

V gene TRBV29-1 combines with J gene TRBJ2-1; the D gene is possibly TRBD2 (6 bases). CDR1 and CDR2 (germline): SQVTM, ANQGSEA. CDR3 length equals 17 residues. V was cut by 0 bases and J by 2 bases, with 17 bases left in between. CDR3 loop: CSVEDPHIAVTYNEQFF. In DNA, the CDR3 is TGCAGCGTTGAAGATCCCCATATAGCGGTAACCTACAATGAGCAGTTCTTC.

The chain recombines TRBV7-2 with TRBJ1-4; 7 nucleotides align to TRBD1. This CDR3 region has 15 residues. Trimming took 1 base from V and 5 from J; bases not matched to a gene: 4. CDR1 is SGHTA and CDR2 is FQGNSA in the germline V gene. The CDR3 DNA follows: TGTGCCAGCAGCTTAGAGGGGGCGAGAAATGAAAAACTGTTTTTT. Protein: CASSLEGARNEKLFF.

The chain links TRBV11-2 to TRBJ1-2; unclear D gene. CDR3 length equals 13 residues. CDR1 and CDR2 (germline): SGHAT, FQNNGV. V was clipped by 5 bases and J by 4 bases, with 11 bases between them. Here the CDR3 reads CASSQSATYGYTF. The DNA of the CDR3 is TGTGCCAGCAGCCAATCAGCGACCTATGGCTACACCTTC. Supplemented by reference TRBV11-2 and TRBJ1-2, the full variable domain reads EAGVAQSPRYKIIEKRQSVAFWCNPISGHATLYWYQQILGQGPKLLIQFQNNGVVDDSQLPKDRFSAERLKGVDSTLKIQPAKLEDSAVYLCASSQSATYGYTFGSGTRLTVV.

This clone was detected only a few times. The rearrangement joins TRBV7-9 to TRBJ2-7; TRBD2 agrees at 8 bases. Germline values: CDR1 SEHNR, CDR2 FQNEAQ (reference sequence). J lost 7 bases, V lost 7 bases, and 9 bases had no gene match. The CDR3 runs 13 residues. CDR3 protein: CASIIAGPDEQYF. In DNA form, the CDR3 reads TGTGCCAGCATTATAGCGGGGCCGGATGAGCAGTACTTC.

V usage is TRBV21-1 and J usage is TRBJ2-5; the listed D gene, TRBD1, was not tested against the DNA. TRBV21-1 is a listed pseudogene. The CDR3 totals 15 residues. The CDR3 coding sequence is TGTGCCAGCAGCAAGACGACAGGGGGACAAGAGACCCAGTACTTC. Translation gives CASSKTTGGQETQYF.

The chain employs TRBV29-1 and TRBJ2-5; 7 positions match TRBD1. Trimming cost V 6 bases and J 5 bases; bases outside gene matches: 9. Germline CDR1 and CDR2: SQVTM and ANQGSEA. This CDR3 contains 13 residues. The CDR3 region has the DNA TGCAGCGTAGTAAAAGGGGGCGAGGAGACCCAGTACTTC. This sequence encodes CSVVKGGEETQYF. The full variable domain, completed using reference TRBV29-1 and TRBJ2-5, is SAVISQKPSRDICQRGTSLTIQCQVDSQVTMMFWYRQQPGQSLTLIATANQGSEATYESGFVIDKFPISRPNLTFSTLTVSNMSPEDSSIYLCSVVKGGEETQYFGPGTRLLVL.

The rearrangement joins TRBV5-6 to TRBJ1-2, with no clear D. From germline, CDR1 is SGHDT and CDR2 YYEEEE. V lost 0 bases to trimming and J lost 6 bases, with 12 bases between them. The CDR3 consists of 14 residues. The DNA of the CDR3 is TGTGCCAGCAGCTTGGAGGTGGGGTGGGATGGCTACACCTTC. Translating gives CASSLEVGWDGYTF.

This chain connects TRBV19 to TRBJ2-1; D gene ambiguous. This CDR3 comprises 16 residues. Germline lookup yields CDR1 LNHDA and CDR2 SQIVND (reference sequence). Trimming cost V 1 base and J 0 bases, with 10 bases left between them. This CDR3 is CASSIVSLGSYNEQFF. In DNA form, the CDR3 reads TGTGCCAGTAGTATAGTATCCCTCGGCTCCTACAATGAGCAGTTCTTC.

The genes are TRBV27 and TRBJ1-2, with 7 bases that match TRBD1. In germline, CDR1 is MNHEY, CDR2 SMNVEV (reference sequence). J gave up 0 bases and V 3 bases, and 13 bases lay outside the gene matches. The CDR3 is 18 amino acids. The CDR3 here is CASSFSSTGRVANYGYTF. CDR3 bases: TGTGCCAGCAGTTTTTCTTCGACAGGGAGGGTAGCTAACTATGGCTACACCTTC.

The genes are TRBV18 and TRBJ1-2; TRBD1 agrees at 7 bases. In germline, CDR1 is KGHSH, CDR2 LQKENI. The CDR3 sequence is 13 residues long. Trimming took 0 bases from V and 7 from J; bases not matched to a gene: 2. CDR3 in DNA: TGTGCCAGCTCACCACCGGGACAGCGTGGCTACACCTTC. It codes for CASSPPGQRGYTF.

J is TRBJ1-2 and V is TRBV9; D remains ambiguous. Germline V gives CDR1 SGDLS, CDR2 YYNGEE. The CDR3 consists of 12 residues. Trimming pared 4 bases from V and 0 bases from J, leaving 4 bases between. The CDR3 region has the DNA TGTGCCAGCAGCCTAACTAACTATGGCTACACCTTC. This translates into CASSLTNYGYTF.

The rearrangement links TRBV9 to TRBJ2-2; D gene unclear. Germline CDR1 is SGDLS and CDR2 is YYNGEE. V was trimmed by 3 bases and J by 0 bases, leaving 6 bases between them. This CDR3 spans 14 amino acids. The chain's CDR3 is CASSDRSNTGELFF. The CDR3, as DNA: TGTGCCAGCAGCGACAGATCGAACACCGGGGAGCTGTTTTTT.

This rearrangement joins TRBV10-3 to TRBJ2-1; 9 nucleotides match TRBD2. V trimming: 5 bases; J trimming: 6 bases; junction bases outside the gene matches: 8. The CDR3 loop spans 15 amino acids. Germline CDR1 ENHRY, CDR2 SYGVKD. CDR3 DNA: TGTGCCATCAGTATTCCGGGACTAGCTAGCAATGAGCAGTTCTTC. As protein: CAISIPGLASNEQFF.

This clone was recorded a few times. The sample has other DNA sequences that encode this CDR3 too. The chain recombines TRBV28 with TRBJ2-5; D might be TRBD2 (6 bases). Trimming took off 3 bases at V and 2 bases at J, with 7 bases between the two ends. The V gene's germline CDR1 is MDHEN and CDR2 SYDVKM. This CDR3 has 13 residues. This CDR3 reads CASSLGGQETQYF. Here the CDR3 DNA reads TGTGCCAGCAGTTTGGGGGGTCAAGAGACCCAGTACTTC.

This clone was recorded once. The chain is built from TRBV7-6 and TRBJ2-5; D remains ambiguous. The CDR3 covers 13 residues. V was clipped by 1 base and J by 5 bases, with 8 bases between them. From germline, CDR1 is SGHVS and CDR2 FNYEAQ. CDR3 bases: TGTGCCAGCAGCTTAGATCTGGTGGAGACCCAGTACTTC. Translating gives CASSLDLVETQYF.

V and J are TRBV10-3 and TRBJ2-1, with D uncertain. Looked up from germline, CDR1 is ENHRY and CDR2 is SYGVKD. This CDR3 has 12 residues. V gave up 3 bases and J gave up 6 bases, with 6 bases separating them. The CDR3 nucleotides read TGTGCCATCAGTGACGGTGTCAATGAGCAGTTCTTC. This encodes CAISDGVNEQFF.

This clone has more than one count but fewer than ten. The chain recombines TRBV7-8 with TRBJ2-2; D possibly corresponds to TRBD1 (6 bases). The V end was cut by 3 bases, the J end by 6 bases, with 14 bases between. CDR3 length equals 15 residues. Germline V gives CDR1 SGHVS, CDR2 FQNEAQ. The CDR3 DNA follows: TGTGCCAGCAGCTTGAGACAGGTCGAACCCGGGGAGCTGTTTTTT. Protein: CASSLRQVEPGELFF.

The CDR3 nucleotides read TGTGCCAGCATCCCAGGGACTAGCGGGAGGACCTATTCCTCCTACAATGAGCAGTTCTTC. This gives the protein CASIPGTSGRTYSSYNEQFF. The chain employs TRBV2 and TRBJ2-1; 15 nucleotides match TRBD2. Germline CDR1 reads SNHLY; CDR2 reads FYNNEI. The CDR3 loop spans 20 amino acids. With 7 bases clipped from V and 0 bases from J, the junction kept 13 bases outside the gene matches.

The V gene is TRBV5-6, the J gene TRBJ1-2, with TRBD1 matching over 8 bases. Germline assignment: CDR1 SGHDT and CDR2 YYEEEE. After removal of 3 bases from V and 7 bases from J, the junction contained 5 bases not matched to a gene. CDR3 size: 13 residues. The CDR3 loop reads CASSYVTGGGYTF. CDR3 nucleotides: TGTGCCAGCAGCTACGTTACAGGGGGTGGCTACACCTTC.

This chain links TRBV2 with TRBJ2-7; D possibly corresponds to TRBD2 (7 bases). This CDR3 has 14 residues. V lost 5 bases and J lost 4, with 15 bases in between. Germline V lookup: CDR1 SNHLY, CDR2 FYNNEI. The CDR3 spells CASSYREGSYEQYF. In DNA, the CDR3 is TGTGCCAGCAGTTACAGGGAGGGGTCTTACGAGCAGTACTTC.

The chain couples TRBV15 to TRBJ2-7; TRBD2 aligns across 13 bases. Germline loops: CDR1 LNHNV, CDR2 YYDKDF (reference sequence). The CDR3 extends over 21 amino acids. Unmatched junction bases numbered 21, after V lost 5 bases and J lost 2 bases. The CDR3 nucleotides read TGTGCCACCAGCGAAGGACTAGCGGGAGTATACCATCCGTCCAAACCCTACGAGCAGTACTTC. Its protein product is CATSEGLAGVYHPSKPYEQYF.

J is TRBJ1-1 and V is TRBV9, with 7 bases that match TRBD1. This CDR3 spans 13 amino acids. Trimming at V came to 5 bases and at J to 4 bases, leaving 5 bases not matched to a gene. Looked up from germline, CDR1 is SGDLS and CDR2 is YYNGEE. CDR3 nucleotides: TGTGCCAGCAGAACAGGGGAGGTCACTGAAGCTTTCTTT. Its protein is CASRTGEVTEAFF.

The chain recombines TRBV4-3 with TRBJ2-7; 7 bases are shared with TRBD2. Trimming removed 0 bases from V and 0 bases from J; junction bases left unmatched: 8. CDR1 is LGHNA and CDR2 is YSLEER in the germline V gene. This CDR3 contains 17 residues. The CDR3 region has the DNA TGCGCCAGCAGCCAAGAAAACCTAGCGGAGCGCTCCTACGAGCAGTACTTC. It codes for CASSQENLAERSYEQYF.

The chain has TRBV5-6 and TRBJ1-1, with D unresolved. V lost 4 bases and J lost 5, with 15 bases in between. This CDR3 has 14 amino acids. Germline lookup yields CDR1 SGHDT and CDR2 YYEEEE. Here the CDR3 reads CASSPVSVRTEAFF. In DNA, the CDR3 is TGTGCCAGCAGCCCGGTCAGTGTGAGGACTGAAGCTTTCTTT.

On this clone: A junction end diverges from the germline sequence, so it may reflect a read error. The V gene is TRBV9, the J gene TRBJ1-5; D unresolved. The CDR3 runs 17 residues. CDR1 SGDLS and CDR2 YYNGEE come from the germline V gene. CDR3 amino acids: CANSVDPQPHSNQPQHF. The CDR3 bases are TGTGCCAACAGCGTTGATCCGCAGCCTCATAGCAATCAGCCCCAGCATTTT.

The V and J genes are TRBV2 and TRBJ1-1, with D possibly matching TRBD1 (6 bases). Germline-derived CDR1 and CDR2 are SNHLY and FYNNEI. Trimming stripped 4 bases from V and 3 bases from J, with 18 bases between. The CDR3 runs 16 residues. The CDR3 DNA is TGTGCCAGCAGTGGGGCCAGGGGCAGGGGTGACACTGAAGCTTTCTTT. This encodes CASSGARGRGDTEAFF.

The chain uses TRBV4-2 and TRBJ2-1; D might be TRBD1 (6 bases). This CDR3 contains 17 residues. Looked up from germline, CDR1 is LGHNA and CDR2 is YNFKEQ. Trimming pared 0 bases from V and 0 bases from J, leaving 12 bases between. The CDR3 nucleotides are TGTGCCAGCAGCCAAGACGTAGGGACAACCTCCTACAATGAGCAGTTCTTC. Amino acid sequence: CASSQDVGTTSYNEQFF.

This chain links TRBV15 with TRBJ2-1; no clear D gene. Deletions cut 1 base from V and 5 bases from J, with 6 bases between. The germline V gene encodes CDR1 LNHNV and CDR2 YYDKDF (reference sequence). The CDR3 has 13 amino acids. Here the CDR3 reads CATSRAPHNEQFF. CDR3 bases: TGTGCCACCAGCAGAGCCCCCCACAATGAGCAGTTCTTC.

The rearrangement uses TRBV29-1 and TRBJ2-1, with D maybe TRBD2 (6 bases). The V gene's germline CDR1 is SQVTM and CDR2 ANQGSEA. Between the trimmed V and J ends, which lost 4 bases and 10 bases, there was a span of 17 bases. The CDR3 is 13 residues long. The CDR3 is CSVGPSANDEQFF. The CDR3 nucleotides are TGCAGCGTTGGCCCTAGCGCCAATGACGAGCAGTTCTTC.

This chain connects TRBV6-5 to TRBJ2-3; D may match TRBD1 or TRBD2 (5 bases each). Trimming cost V 0 bases and J 3 bases, with 7 bases left between them. Germline V lookup: CDR1 MNHEY, CDR2 SVGAGI. The CDR3 totals 14 residues. CDR3 bases: TGTGCCAGCAGTTACTCCGAGGGGACAGATACGCAGTATTTT. It yields the protein CASSYSEGTDTQYF.

V gene TRBV5-6 combines with J gene TRBJ2-3; TRBD2 matches 10 bases. The V gene end was trimmed by 0 bases and the J gene end by 6 bases; junction bases not matched to a gene: 7. From germline, CDR1 is SGHDT and CDR2 YYEEEE. The CDR3 extends over 16 amino acids. CDR3 amino acids: CASSLVGTSALDTQYF. The CDR3 bases are TGTGCCAGCAGCTTGGTTGGGACTAGCGCCCTGGATACGCAGTATTTT.